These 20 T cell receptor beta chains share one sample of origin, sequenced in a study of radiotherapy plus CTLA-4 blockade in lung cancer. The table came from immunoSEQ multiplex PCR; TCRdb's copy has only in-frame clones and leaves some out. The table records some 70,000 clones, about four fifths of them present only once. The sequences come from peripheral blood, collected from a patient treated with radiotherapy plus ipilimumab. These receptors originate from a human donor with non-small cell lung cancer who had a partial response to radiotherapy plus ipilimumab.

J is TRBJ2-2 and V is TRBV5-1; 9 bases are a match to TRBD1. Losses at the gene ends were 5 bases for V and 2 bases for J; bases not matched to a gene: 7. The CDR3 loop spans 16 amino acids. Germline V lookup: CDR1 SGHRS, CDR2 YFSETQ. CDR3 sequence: CASSYRDRVNTGELFF. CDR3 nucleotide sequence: TGCGCCAGCAGTTACCGGGACAGGGTCAACACCGGGGAGCTGTTTTTT.

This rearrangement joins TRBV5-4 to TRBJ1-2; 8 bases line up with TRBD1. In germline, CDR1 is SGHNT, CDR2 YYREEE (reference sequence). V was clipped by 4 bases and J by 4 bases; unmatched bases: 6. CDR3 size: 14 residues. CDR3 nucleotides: TGTGCCAGCAGCGCCCTAACAGGGGGCTATGGCTACACCTTC. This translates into CASSALTGGYGYTF.

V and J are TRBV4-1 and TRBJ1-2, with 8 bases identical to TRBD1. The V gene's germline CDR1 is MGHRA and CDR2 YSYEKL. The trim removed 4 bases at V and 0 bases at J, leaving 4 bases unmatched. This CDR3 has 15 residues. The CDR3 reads CASSREQGANYGYTF. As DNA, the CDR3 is TGCGCCAGCAGCCGCGAACAGGGGGCTAACTATGGCTACACCTTC.

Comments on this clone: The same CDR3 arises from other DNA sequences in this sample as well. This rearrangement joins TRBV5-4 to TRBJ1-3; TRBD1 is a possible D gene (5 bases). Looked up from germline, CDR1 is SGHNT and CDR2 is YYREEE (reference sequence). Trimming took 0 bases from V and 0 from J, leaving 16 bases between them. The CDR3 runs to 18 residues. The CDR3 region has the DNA TGTGCCAGCAGCTTGGATCCAGGGTTGACAGACTCTGGAAACACCATATATTTT. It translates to CASSLDPGLTDSGNTIYF.

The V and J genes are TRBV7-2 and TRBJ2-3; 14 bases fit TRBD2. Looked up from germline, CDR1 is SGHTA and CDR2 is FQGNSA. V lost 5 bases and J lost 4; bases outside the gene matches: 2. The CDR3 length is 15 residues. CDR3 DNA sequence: TGTGCCAGCAGCCGGACTAGCGGGAGGCCAGATACGCAGTATTTT. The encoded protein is CASSRTSGRPDTQYF.

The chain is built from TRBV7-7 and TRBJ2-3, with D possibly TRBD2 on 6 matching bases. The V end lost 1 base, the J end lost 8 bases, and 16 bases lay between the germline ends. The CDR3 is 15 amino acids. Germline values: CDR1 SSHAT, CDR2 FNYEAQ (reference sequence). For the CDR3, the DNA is TGTGCCAGCAGCTTAGGGGTCGGGACTGTCGCTACGCAGTATTTT. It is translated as CASSLGVGTVATQYF.

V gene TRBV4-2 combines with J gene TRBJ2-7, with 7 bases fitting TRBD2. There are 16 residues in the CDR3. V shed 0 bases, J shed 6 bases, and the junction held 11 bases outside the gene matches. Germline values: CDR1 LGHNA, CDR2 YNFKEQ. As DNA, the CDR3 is TGTGCCAGCAGCCAAGATACAGCGGGGCTTTTAAGCGAGCAGTACTTC. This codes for CASSQDTAGLLSEQYF.

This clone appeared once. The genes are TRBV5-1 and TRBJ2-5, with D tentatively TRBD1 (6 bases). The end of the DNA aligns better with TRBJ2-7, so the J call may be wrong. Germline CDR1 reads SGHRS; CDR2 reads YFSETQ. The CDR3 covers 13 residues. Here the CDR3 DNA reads TGCGCCAGCAGATTAACAGGGTCCTACGAGCAGTACTTC. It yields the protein CASRLTGSYEQYF.

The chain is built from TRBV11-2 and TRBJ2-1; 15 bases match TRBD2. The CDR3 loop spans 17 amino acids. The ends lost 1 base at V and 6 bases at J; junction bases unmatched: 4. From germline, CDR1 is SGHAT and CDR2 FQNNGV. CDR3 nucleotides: TGTGCCAGCAGCTTAGTTGGACTAGCGGGAGGGGGCAATGAGCAGTTCTTC. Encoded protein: CASSLVGLAGGGNEQFF. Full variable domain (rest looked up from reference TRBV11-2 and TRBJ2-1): EAGVAQSPRYKIIEKRQSVAFWCNPISGHATLYWYQQILGQGPKLLIQFQNNGVVDDSQLPKDRFSAERLKGVDSTLKIQPAKLEDSAVYLCASSLVGLAGGGNEQFFGPGTRLTVL.

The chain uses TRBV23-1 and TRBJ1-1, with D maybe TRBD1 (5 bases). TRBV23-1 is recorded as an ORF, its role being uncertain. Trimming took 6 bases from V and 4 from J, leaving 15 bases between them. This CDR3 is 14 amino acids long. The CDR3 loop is CASSGTQFCTEAFF. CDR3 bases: TGCGCCAGCAGCGGGACTCAATTCTGCACTGAAGCTTTCTTT.

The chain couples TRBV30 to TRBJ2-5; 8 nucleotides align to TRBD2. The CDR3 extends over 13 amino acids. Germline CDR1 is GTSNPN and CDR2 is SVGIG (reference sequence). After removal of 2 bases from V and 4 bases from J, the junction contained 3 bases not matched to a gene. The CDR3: CAWSSLAGETQYF. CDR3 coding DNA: TGTGCCTGGAGTAGCCTAGCGGGAGAGACCCAGTACTTC.

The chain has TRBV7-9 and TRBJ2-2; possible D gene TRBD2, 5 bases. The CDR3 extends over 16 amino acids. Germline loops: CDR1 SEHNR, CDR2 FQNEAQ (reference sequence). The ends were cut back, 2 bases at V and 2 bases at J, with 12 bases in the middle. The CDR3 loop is CASSLLAGLNTGELFF. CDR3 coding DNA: TGTGCCAGCAGCTTATTGGCGGGCCTAAACACCGGGGAGCTGTTTTTT.

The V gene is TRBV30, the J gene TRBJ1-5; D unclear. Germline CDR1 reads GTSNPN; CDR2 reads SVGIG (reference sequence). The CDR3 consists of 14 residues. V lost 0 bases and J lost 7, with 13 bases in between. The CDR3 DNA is TGTGCCTGGAGTGTACTGAGGGAAGGGCAGCCCCAGCATTTT. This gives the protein CAWSVLREGQPQHF.

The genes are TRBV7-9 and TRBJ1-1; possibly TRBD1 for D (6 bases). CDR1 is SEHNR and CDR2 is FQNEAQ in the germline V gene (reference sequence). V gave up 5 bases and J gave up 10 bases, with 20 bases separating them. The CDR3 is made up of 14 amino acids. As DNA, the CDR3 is TGTGCCAGCAGCCACCAACCACTTGTGGGGGCAGCTTTCTTT. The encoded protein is CASSHQPLVGAAFF. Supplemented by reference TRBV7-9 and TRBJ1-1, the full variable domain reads DTGVSQNPRHKITKRGQNVTFRCDPISEHNRLYWYRQTLGQGPEFLTYFQNEAQLEKSRLLSDRFSAERPKGSFSTLEIQRTEQGDSAMYLCASSHQPLVGAAFFGQGTRLTVV.

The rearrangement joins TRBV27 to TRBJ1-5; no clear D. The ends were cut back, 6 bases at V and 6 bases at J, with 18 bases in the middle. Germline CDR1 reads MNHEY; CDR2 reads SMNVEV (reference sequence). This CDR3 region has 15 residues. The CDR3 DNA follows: TGTGCCAGCAGGCTCTCCGGGTTCCGTACTCAGCCCCAGCATTTT. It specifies CASRLSGFRTQPQHF.

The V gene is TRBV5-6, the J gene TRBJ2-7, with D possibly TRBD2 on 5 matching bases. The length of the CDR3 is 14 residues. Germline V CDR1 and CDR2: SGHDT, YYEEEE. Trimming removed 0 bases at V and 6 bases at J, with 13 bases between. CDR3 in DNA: TGTGCCAGCAGCTTGGGCGGCCCGGCGGGCGAGCAGTACTTC. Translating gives CASSLGGPAGEQYF.

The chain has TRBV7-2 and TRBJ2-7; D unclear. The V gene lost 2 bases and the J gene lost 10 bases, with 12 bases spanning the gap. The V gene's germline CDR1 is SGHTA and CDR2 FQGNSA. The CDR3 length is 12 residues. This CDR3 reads CASSLLAVSQYF. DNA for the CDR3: TGTGCCAGCAGCTTATTGGCGGTTTCCCAGTACTTC.

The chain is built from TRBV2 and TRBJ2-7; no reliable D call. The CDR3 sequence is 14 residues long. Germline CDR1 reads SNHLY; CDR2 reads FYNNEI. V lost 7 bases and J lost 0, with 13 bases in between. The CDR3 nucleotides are TGTGCCAGCATTCCGGAGACCACCTCCTACGAGCAGTACTTC. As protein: CASIPETTSYEQYF.

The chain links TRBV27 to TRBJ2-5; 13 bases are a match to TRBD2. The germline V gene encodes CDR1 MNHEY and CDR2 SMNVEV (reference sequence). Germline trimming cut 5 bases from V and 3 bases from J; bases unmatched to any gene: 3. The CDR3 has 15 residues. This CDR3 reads CASSEGTSGKETQYF. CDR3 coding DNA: TGTGCCAGCAGTGAAGGGACTAGCGGGAAAGAGACCCAGTACTTC.

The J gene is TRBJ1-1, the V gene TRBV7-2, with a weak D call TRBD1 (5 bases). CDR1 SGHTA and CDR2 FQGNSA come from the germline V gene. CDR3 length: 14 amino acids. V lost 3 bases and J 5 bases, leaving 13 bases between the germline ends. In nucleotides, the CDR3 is TGTGCCAGCAGCTTCGGGGGAAGCGGGACTGAAGCTTTCTTT. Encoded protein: CASSFGGSGTEAFF.